This T cell receptor beta chain was sequenced in a study of identical twins. General study findings and limits: Donors were not followed over many years; analysis was cross-sectional. Sequences that were beta out-of-frame showed weaker excess twin sharing.

In this sample, this clonotype turned up a few times. Antigen specificity is unknown. TCRdb redid the calling of the 5' RACE reads with MiXCR, one entry per CDR3 protein. The profile shows around 280,000 distinct CDR3 sequences, about 8.9% of them singletons. This CDR3 is built from 15 residues. The germline gives CDR1 MNHEY, CDR2 SVGAGI. J gave up 0 bases and V 4 bases, and 2 bases lay outside the gene matches. These same records also appear under a second study, on yellow fever vaccine responses in identical twins.

The sequence was collected from a woman aged 18-29 years in good health. Input material: memory (CD45RO+) T cells sorted from blood. V gene TRBV6-5 combines with J gene TRBJ2-2; TRBD1 agrees at 7 bases. Here the CDR3 reads CASSWDSANTGELFF. The CDR3 coding sequence is TGTGCCAGCAGTTGGGACAGCGCGAACACCGGGGAGCTGTTTTTT.